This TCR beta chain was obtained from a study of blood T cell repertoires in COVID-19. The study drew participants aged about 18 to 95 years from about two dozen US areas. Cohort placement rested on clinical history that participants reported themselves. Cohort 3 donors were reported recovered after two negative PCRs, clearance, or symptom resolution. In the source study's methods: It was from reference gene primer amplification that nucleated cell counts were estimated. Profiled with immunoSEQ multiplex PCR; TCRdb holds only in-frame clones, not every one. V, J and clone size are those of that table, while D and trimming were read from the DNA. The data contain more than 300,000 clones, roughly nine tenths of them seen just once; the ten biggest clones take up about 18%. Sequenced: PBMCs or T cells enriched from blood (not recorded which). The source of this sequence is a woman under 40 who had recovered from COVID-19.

Written as DNA, the CDR3 is TGTGCCAGCAGTCCCACCGACAGGGGCTGGACTGAAGCTTTCTTT. As protein: CASSPTDRGWTEAFF. The gene calls are TRBV28 and TRBJ1-1; 8 bases map to TRBD1. The germline CDR1 and CDR2 sequences are MDHEN and SYDVKM. The junction had 10 bases not matched to a gene; V was cut back by 5 bases and J by 5 bases. The CDR3 contains 15 residues.